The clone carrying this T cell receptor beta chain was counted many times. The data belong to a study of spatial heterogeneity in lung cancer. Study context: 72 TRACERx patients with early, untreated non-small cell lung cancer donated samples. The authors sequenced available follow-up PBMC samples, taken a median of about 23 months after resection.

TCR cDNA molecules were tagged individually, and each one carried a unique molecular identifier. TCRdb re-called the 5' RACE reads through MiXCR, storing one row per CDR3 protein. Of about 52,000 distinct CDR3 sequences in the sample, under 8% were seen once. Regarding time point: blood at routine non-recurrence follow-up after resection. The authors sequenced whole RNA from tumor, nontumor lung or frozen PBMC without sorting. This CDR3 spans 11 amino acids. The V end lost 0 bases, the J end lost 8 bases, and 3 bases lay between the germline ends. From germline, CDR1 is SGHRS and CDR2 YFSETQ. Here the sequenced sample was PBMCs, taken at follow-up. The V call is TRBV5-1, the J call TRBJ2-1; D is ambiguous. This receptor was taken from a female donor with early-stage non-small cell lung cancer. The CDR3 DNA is TGCGCCAGCAGCTTGGGGTATGAGCAGTTCTTC. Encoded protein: CASSLGYEQFF.